This T cell receptor beta chain originates from a study of technical replicates of blood from several donors. TCRdb's table, derived via immunoSEQ multiplex PCR, lists solely in-frame clones and lacks some. The sample holds some 89,000 clones, roughly 94% seen once. The V and J ends lost 2 bases and 1 base respectively, with 6 bases between them. The CDR3 is 13 amino acids. Germline values: CDR1 SGHRS, CDR2 YFSETQ. The chain uses TRBV5-1 and TRBJ1-1; D may be TRBD1 (5 bases). The TCR sequence derives from a human donor in good health. The sequenced material came from T cells isolated from PBMCs. CDR3 coding DNA: TGCGCCAGCAGCTTCGGGGGGAACACTGAAGCTTTCTTT. Amino acids: CASSFGGNTEAFF.